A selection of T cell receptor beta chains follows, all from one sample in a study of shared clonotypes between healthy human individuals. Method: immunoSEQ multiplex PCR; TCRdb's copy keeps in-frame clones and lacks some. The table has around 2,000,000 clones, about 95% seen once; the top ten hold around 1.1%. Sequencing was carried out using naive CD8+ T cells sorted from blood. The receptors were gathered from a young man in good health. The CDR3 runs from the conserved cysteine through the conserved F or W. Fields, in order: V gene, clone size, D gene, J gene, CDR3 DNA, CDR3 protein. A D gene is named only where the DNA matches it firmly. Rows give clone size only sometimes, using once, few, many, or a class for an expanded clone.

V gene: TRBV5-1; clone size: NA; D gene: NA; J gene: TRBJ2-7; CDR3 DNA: TGCGCCAGCGGCTTGGCCGGGGACATCTACGAGCAGTACTTC; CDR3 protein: CASGLAGDIYEQYF
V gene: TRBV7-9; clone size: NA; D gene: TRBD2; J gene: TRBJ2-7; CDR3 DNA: TGTGCCAGCAGCTTATACCCCACGGGGACTAGCGGGCGTGATGAGTACTTC; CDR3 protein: CASSLYPTGTSGRDEYF
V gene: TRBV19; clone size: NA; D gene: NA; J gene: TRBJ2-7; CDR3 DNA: TGTGCCAGTAGTTCGGGGCACGAGCAGTACTTC; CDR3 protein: CASSSGHEQYF
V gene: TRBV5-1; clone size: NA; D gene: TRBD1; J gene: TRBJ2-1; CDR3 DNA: TGCGCCAGCAGCGTTGGGACAGGGTACAATGAGCAGTTCTTC; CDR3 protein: CASSVGTGYNEQFF
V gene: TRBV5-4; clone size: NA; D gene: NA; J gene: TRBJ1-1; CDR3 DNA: TGTGCCAGCAGCCCCCCTGAAAGGATGAACACTGAAGCTTTCTTT; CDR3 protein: CASSPPERMNTEAFF
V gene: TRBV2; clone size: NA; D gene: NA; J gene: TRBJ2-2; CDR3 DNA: TGTGCCAGCAGTTGGGGGGCTGACACCGGGGAGCTGTTTTTT; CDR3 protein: CASSWGADTGELFF
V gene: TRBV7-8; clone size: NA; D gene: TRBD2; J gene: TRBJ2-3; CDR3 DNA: TGTGCCAGCACCCAACCGTCCCTTAGCGGGGCTAGCACAGATACGCAGTATTTT; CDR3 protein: CASTQPSLSGASTDTQYF
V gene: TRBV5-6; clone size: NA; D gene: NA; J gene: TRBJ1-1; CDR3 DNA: TGTGCCAGCAGCATACCACAGACAGGGAACACTGAAGCTTTCTTT; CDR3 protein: CASSIPQTGNTEAFF
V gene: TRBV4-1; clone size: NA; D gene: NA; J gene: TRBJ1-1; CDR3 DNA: TGCGCCAGCAGCCAATTTACAGGGAACACTGAAGCTTTCTTT; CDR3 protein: CASSQFTGNTEAFF
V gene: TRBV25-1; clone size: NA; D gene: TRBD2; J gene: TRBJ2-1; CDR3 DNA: TGTGCCAGCAGTGATAAACGGGCGGGAGGGCCGGATGAGCAGTTCTTC; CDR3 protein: CASSDKRAGGPDEQFF
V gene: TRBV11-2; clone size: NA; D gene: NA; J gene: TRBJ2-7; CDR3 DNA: TGTGCCAGCAGCCCCGAGTACAGGGCGGGCTACGAGCAGTACTTC; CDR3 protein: CASSPEYRAGYEQYF
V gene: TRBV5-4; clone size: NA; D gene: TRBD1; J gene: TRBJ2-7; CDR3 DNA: TGTGCCAGCAGCTCCCTCGGACAGGCCGGCTACGAGCAGTACTTC; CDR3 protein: CASSSLGQAGYEQYF
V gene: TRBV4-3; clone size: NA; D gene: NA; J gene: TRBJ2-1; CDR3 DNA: TGCGCCAGCAGCCAAGATTTCTCGCCCGAATCCCTTAGCTCCTACAATGAGCAGTTCTTC; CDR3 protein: CASSQDFSPESLSSYNEQFF
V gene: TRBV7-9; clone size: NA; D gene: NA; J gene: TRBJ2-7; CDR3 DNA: TGTGCCAGCAGCTTAGATGTCCACGAGCAGTACTTC; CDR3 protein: CASSLDVHEQYF
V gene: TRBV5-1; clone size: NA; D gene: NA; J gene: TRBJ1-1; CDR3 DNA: TGCGCCAGCAGCTTTAATCCGGGGGGCGACACTGAAGCTTTCTTT; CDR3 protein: CASSFNPGGDTEAFF
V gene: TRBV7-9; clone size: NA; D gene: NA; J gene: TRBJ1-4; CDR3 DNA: TGTGCCAGCAGCTTCCCGGGTAGCTATGAAAAACTGTTTTTT; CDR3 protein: CASSFPGSYEKLFF
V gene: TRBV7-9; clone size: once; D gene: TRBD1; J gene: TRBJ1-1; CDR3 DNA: TGTGCCAGCAGCTTAATTGGGGACAGGGTGATGGACACTGAAGCTTTCTTT; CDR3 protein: CASSLIGDRVMDTEAFF
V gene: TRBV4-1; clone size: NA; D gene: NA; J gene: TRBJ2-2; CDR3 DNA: TGCGCCAGCAGCCCGAGGTCTGGGGTAGACACCGGGGAGCTGTTTTTT; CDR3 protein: CASSPRSGVDTGELFF
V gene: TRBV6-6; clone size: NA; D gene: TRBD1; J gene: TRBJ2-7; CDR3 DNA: TGTGCCAGCAGTTACTCAGGACAGGACTACGAGCAGTACTTC; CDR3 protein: CASSYSGQDYEQYF
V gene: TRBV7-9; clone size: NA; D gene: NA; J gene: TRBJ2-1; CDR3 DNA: TGTGCCAGCAGCCATACTCGGGTAGGCGGATCAGGCTCCTACAATGAGCAGTTCTTC; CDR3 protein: CASSHTRVGGSGSYNEQFF
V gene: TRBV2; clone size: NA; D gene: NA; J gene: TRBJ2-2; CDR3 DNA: TGTGCCAGCAGTGAACAAGGTCTAGGGACTGCGAACACCGGGGAGCTGTTTTTT; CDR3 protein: CASSEQGLGTANTGELFF
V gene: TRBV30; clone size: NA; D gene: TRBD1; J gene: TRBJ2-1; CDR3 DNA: TGTGCCTGGAGTGTCGCACAGGGGGCTCGCAGAGGGCAGTTCTTC; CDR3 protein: CAWSVAQGARRGQFF
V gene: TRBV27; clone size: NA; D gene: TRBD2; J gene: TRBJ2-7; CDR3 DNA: TGTGCCACTCGGGATAGCGGGAGGTACGAGCAGTACTTC; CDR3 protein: CATRDSGRYEQYF
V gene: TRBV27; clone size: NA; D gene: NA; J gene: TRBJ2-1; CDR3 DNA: TGTGCCAGCAGTTCTTCCGGGCCTTTTGTAGATGAGCAGTTCTTC; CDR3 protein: CASSSSGPFVDEQFF
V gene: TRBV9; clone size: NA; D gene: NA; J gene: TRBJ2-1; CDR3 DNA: TGTGCCAGCAAGACCGCCCCCAATGAGCAGTTCTTC; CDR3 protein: CASKTAPNEQFF